This is a list of T cell receptor beta chains from one sample in a study of CD8+ T cells in alopecia areata. Method: immunoSEQ multiplex PCR; TCRdb's copy keeps in-frame clones and lacks some. Of under 150,000 clones in the sample, 56% are singletons; the top ten hold about 3.4%. The specimen comprised CD4+ T cells sorted from blood, sampled at week 24, from a patient treated with tofacitinib. The receptors originated from a human donor with alopecia areata. Each CDR3 is given with its conserved first and last residue. Fields, in order: V gene, J gene, clone size, D gene, CDR3 protein, CDR3 DNA. The D gene is left open where the match is weak. Size is omitted from some rows. Given values are once, few, many or a class for expanded clones.

TRBV6-6,TRBJ1-1,.,.,CASSYAQDEAFF,TGTGCCAGCAGTTACGCACAGGACGAAGCTTTCTTT
TRBV2,TRBJ2-1,once,TRBD2,CASRRTSGGVEQFF,TGTGCCAGCAGGAGGACTAGCGGGGGGGTCGAGCAGTTCTTC
TRBV30,TRBJ1-1,few,TRBD1,CAWSRQGNTEAFF,TGTGCCTGGAGTAGACAGGGGAACACTGAAGCTTTCTTT
TRBV7-2,TRBJ2-2,.,.,CASSSRTVTGELFF,TGTGCCAGCAGCTCCCGGACAGTCACCGGGGAGCTGTTTTTT
TRBV4-2,TRBJ2-3,.,.,CASSQNLYISGQYF,TGTGCCAGCAGCCAGAACCTCTACATTTCTGGGCAGTATTTT
TRBV30,TRBJ2-7,.,.,CAWRATGLREQYF,TGTGCCTGGAGGGCCACAGGGTTACGGGAGCAGTACTTC
TRBV28,TRBJ2-2,.,.,CASSSGSVPGELFF,TGTGCCAGCAGTTCCGGAAGCGTTCCCGGGGAGCTGTTTTTT
TRBV6-5,TRBJ2-3,.,TRBD2,CASSYWLAGATDTQYF,TGTGCCAGCAGTTATTGGCTAGCGGGGGCCACAGATACGCAGTATTTT
TRBV5-1,TRBJ1-6,.,TRBD1,CASSLFGQGGDSPLHF,TGCGCCAGCAGCTTGTTCGGACAGGGAGGAGATTCACCCCTCCACTTT
TRBV29-1,TRBJ2-1,.,TRBD1,CSVEGGTGVHYNEQFF,TGCAGCGTTGAAGGAGGAACAGGGGTCCACTACAATGAGCAGTTCTTC
TRBV5-1,TRBJ1-4,.,.,CASSFSDATNEKLFF,TGCGCCAGCAGCTTCTCAGATGCAACTAATGAAAAACTGTTTTTT
TRBV5-6,TRBJ1-2,.,.,CASGGGNYGYTF,TGTGCCAGCGGAGGAGGGAACTATGGCTACACCTTC
TRBV6-7,TRBJ1-5,.,.,CASSLRPGPLDQPQHF,TGTGCCAGCAGTTTACGTCCGGGGCCCTTGGATCAGCCCCAGCATTTT
TRBV7-2,TRBJ2-5,few,TRBD1,CASSARDRRETQYF,TGTGCCAGCAGCGCCCGGGACAGGAGGGAGACCCAGTACTTC
TRBV6-6,TRBJ1-6,.,TRBD1,CASRTPGQNSPLHF,TGTGCCAGCAGAACGCCGGGACAGAATTCACCCCTCCACTTT
TRBV5-6,TRBJ2-1,.,TRBD1,CASSLGDSRQFF,TGTGCCAGCAGCTTAGGGGACAGTCGGCAGTTCTTC
TRBV25-1,TRBJ2-5,.,.,CASSAWDQETQYF,TGTGCCAGCAGTGCTTGGGACCAAGAGACCCAGTACTTC
TRBV5-4,TRBJ2-5,once,.,CASSLGAEKTQYF,TGTGCCAGCAGCTTGGGGGCCGAGAAGACCCAGTACTTC
TRBV7-9,TRBJ2-1,.,.,CASSLAGVQNNEQFF,TGTGCCAGCAGCTTAGCGGGGGTCCAAAACAATGAGCAGTTCTTC
TRBV18,TRBJ1-1,few,.,CASSPNRNTEAFF,TGTGCCAGCTCACCAAATAGGAACACTGAAGCTTTCTTT
TRBV29-1,TRBJ2-7,.,TRBD1,CSAARGTGAYEQYF,TGCAGCGCCGCACGGGGGACAGGGGCCTACGAGCAGTACTTC
TRBV7-2,TRBJ2-5,.,.,CASSLGLSEGETQYF,TGTGCCAGCAGCCTAGGCCTGTCTGAAGGAGAGACCCAGTACTTC
TRBV7-2,TRBJ2-7,.,TRBD2,CASSSYLAGREQYF,TGTGCCAGCAGCTCGTACCTAGCGGGGAGGGAGCAGTACTTC
TRBV14,TRBJ2-3,.,TRBD1,CASSKGQGIDTQYF,TGTGCCAGCAGCAAAGGACAGGGAATAGATACGCAGTATTTT
TRBV29-1,TRBJ2-6,.,TRBD1,CSAFGQASGANVLTF,TGCAGCGCCTTTGGACAGGCCTCTGGGGCCAACGTCCTGACTTTC
TRBV2,TRBJ2-5,.,.,CASSPEGTQYF,TGTGCCAGCAGTCCAGAAGGGACCCAGTACTTC
TRBV5-1,TRBJ1-2,few,.,CASSSQGNYGYTF,TGCGCCAGCAGCTCTCAGGGAAACTACGGCTACACCTTC
TRBV7-2,TRBJ1-2,.,TRBD1,CASSLVGSGQGVLGYTF,TGTGCCAGCAGCTTAGTGGGGTCGGGACAGGGAGTACTAGGCTACACCTTC
TRBV7-8,TRBJ2-5,few,TRBD1,CASSLTGHPKTQYF,TGTGCCAGCAGCTTGACAGGGCATCCAAAGACCCAGTACTTC
TRBV9,TRBJ1-1,.,.,CASSSRGVDTEAFF,TGTGCCAGCAGCTCTAGGGGGGTGGACACTGAAGCTTTCTTT
TRBV27,TRBJ2-5,.,.,CASSFTARETQYF,TGTGCCAGCAGCTTTACCGCCCGGGAGACCCAGTACTTC
TRBV27,TRBJ2-7,.,.,CASRPPAPYEQYF,TGTGCCAGCAGGCCCCCAGCTCCCTACGAGCAGTACTTC
TRBV11-1,TRBJ2-1,few,.,CASSLSLAAISYNEQLF,TGTGCCAGCAGCTTGAGCCTAGCTGCTATCTCCTACAATGAGCAGCTCTTC
TRBV29-1,TRBJ1-5,.,.,CSVEEAGNQPQHF,TGCAGCGTTGAAGAGGCTGGCAATCAGCCCCAGCATTTT
TRBV14,TRBJ2-7,few,TRBD1,CASSIWTGNYEQYF,TGTGCCAGCAGCATATGGACAGGCAACTACGAGCAGTACTTC
TRBV27,TRBJ1-6,.,TRBD1,CASSPFPGQGDSPLHF,TGTGCCAGCAGTCCTTTTCCGGGACAGGGCGATTCACCCCTCCACTTT
TRBV2,TRBJ1-1,.,.,CASSVYGSEAFF,TGTGCCAGCAGCGTGTACGGCTCTGAAGCTTTCTTT
TRBV29-1,TRBJ2-2,few,.,CSVAQYSANTGELFF,TGCAGCGTTGCACAGTACAGTGCAAACACCGGGGAGCTGTTTTTT
TRBV6-1,TRBJ2-5,.,TRBD2,CASSEGARGALSQETQYF,TGTGCCAGCAGTGAAGGCGCGCGGGGGGCCCTCTCACAAGAGACCCAGTACTTC
TRBV7-9,TRBJ1-2,few,TRBD1,CASSPASIRAGGGGYTF,TGTGCCAGCAGCCCTGCTTCAATCCGGGCAGGGGGCGGTGGCTACACCTTC
TRBV6-5,TRBJ2-1,few,.,CASSRTRSYNEQFF,TGTGCCAGCAGTCGCACCCGATCCTACAATGAGCAGTTCTTC
TRBV2,TRBJ1-5,once,TRBD1,CASRGQGDQPQHF,TGTGCCAGCAGGGGACAGGGGGATCAGCCCCAGCATTTT
TRBV29-1,TRBJ2-5,.,TRBD1,CSVSRTGVIKAQYF,TGCAGCGTCAGCCGGACAGGGGTAATCAAGGCCCAGTACTTC
TRBV5-6,TRBJ2-6,many,.,CASSLYAGRISGANVLTF,TGTGCCAGCAGCTTGTATGCAGGAAGGATCTCTGGGGCCAACGTCCTGACTTTC